The 3 T cell receptor beta chains below all came from one sample that was sequenced in a study of blood T cell repertoires in COVID-19. Clones were sequenced by immunoSEQ multiplex PCR, and TCRdb holds only the in-frame ones, with some missing. The table lists roughly 400,000 clones, about 92% of them singletons. Material for sequencing was PBMCs or T cells enriched from blood (not recorded which). These receptors were taken from a man younger than 35 who had recovered from COVID-19.

This clone was recorded once. V and J are TRBV15 and TRBJ1-2; maybe TRBD1 (6 bases). With 1 base removed from V and 2 bases from J, the gap between germline ends came to 17 bases. The CDR3 spans 17 residues. Germline CDR1 LNHNV, CDR2 YYDKDF (reference sequence). The CDR3 region is CATSRAVQGRGNYGYTF. CDR3 DNA: TGTGCCACCAGCAGAGCAGTACAGGGAAGGGGAAACTATGGCTACACCTTC.

For this clone: A junction boundary mismatches the germline segment, possibly from a read error. The V call is TRBV7-9, the J call TRBJ2-1; tentative D call: TRBD2 (5 bases). Germline V lookup: CDR1 SEHNR, CDR2 FQNEAQ (reference sequence). The CDR3 extends over 14 amino acids. CDR3 sequence: CASSSQGREEVWIF. The CDR3 DNA reads as TGTGCCAGCAGCTCACAAGGGAGAGAGGAGGTATGGATCTTC.

This clone has only one observation. Its ends do not fully match the called genes, so a read error is possible. The V call is TRBV11-2, the J call TRBJ2-1, with 9 nucleotides matching TRBD2. The CDR3 loop spans 18 amino acids. Germline V gene data show CDR1 as SGHAT and CDR2 as FQNNGV. The CDR3 DNA reads TGTGCCAGCAGCTTAGATTGGATAGCGGGAGTATCCTCCAATGAGCAGTTCTTC. Protein: CASSLDWIAGVSSNEQFF.